The 15 T cell receptor beta chains reported below all come from one sample, sequenced in a study of shared clonotypes between healthy human individuals (dated by TCRdb to about 2020). Library preparation used the immunoSEQ multiplex PCR assay. TCRdb took over this immuneACCESS table, retaining in-frame rearrangements with V and J assigned. Such tables are incomplete; in checked studies, under half of the missing clones stem from an unresolved V gene, and the remainder is unexplained. Present in this sample are about 980,000 clones, 60% to 85% of which were seen just once. The leading ten clones occupy approximately 1.5% of the sample. Sequencing was done on a sample of memory CD4+ T cells sorted from blood. This specimen's cell subset or site label, interpreted: CD45RA-negative fraction. These receptors originate from a man between 18 and 35 years old in good health.

CDR3 DNA sequence: TGTGCCAGCAGTCCCGGACAGACAGGCAATCAGCCCCAGCATTTT. Its protein product is CASSPGQTGNQPQHF. V usage is TRBV6-5 and J usage is TRBJ1-5; tentative D call: TRBD1 (6 bases). This CDR3 region has 15 residues. V lost 5 bases and J lost 2, with 13 bases in between. Germline CDR1 reads MNHEY; CDR2 reads SVGAGI.

This clone was found a few times. CDR3 DNA sequence: TGTGCCTGGAGTCTACGACAGGGGAACACTGAAGCTTTCTTT. It encodes CAWSLRQGNTEAFF. The chain joins TRBV30 to TRBJ1-1; 7 nucleotides align to TRBD1. CDR3 length: 14 residues. With V trimmed by 2 bases and J by 1 base, 4 bases remained unmatched. The V gene's germline CDR1 is GTSNPN and CDR2 SVGIG (reference sequence).

This clone was observed a single time. The V call is TRBV9, the J call TRBJ2-2, with 12 bases that match TRBD2. Germline V CDR1 and CDR2: SGDLS, YYNGEE. The CDR3 has 15 residues. The trim removed 0 bases at V and 6 bases at J, leaving 0 bases unmatched. The CDR3 loop is CASSVASGRAGELFF. CDR3 coding DNA: TGTGCCAGCAGCGTAGCTAGCGGGAGGGCCGGGGAGCTGTTTTTT.

This rearrangement joins TRBV6-1 to TRBJ1-1; 7 nucleotides line up with TRBD1. Trimming at V came to 6 bases and at J to 2 bases, leaving 9 bases not matched to a gene. CDR1 and CDR2 (germline): MNHNS, SASEGT. There are 15 residues in the CDR3. CDR3: CASSLTTGANTEAFF. The CDR3 nucleotides are TGTGCCAGCAGCCTTACCACAGGGGCAAACACTGAAGCTTTCTTT.

This clone was seen just once. The rearrangement joins TRBV6-1 to TRBJ2-2; D gene unclear. The germline gives CDR1 MNHNS, CDR2 SASEGT. Trimming pared 7 bases from V and 2 bases from J, leaving 8 bases between. This CDR3 is 13 amino acids long. CDR3 sequence (DNA): TGTGCCAGCAAGACCCCTAACACCGGGGAGCTGTTTTTT. The encoded protein is CASKTPNTGELFF.

The V call is TRBV7-2, the J call TRBJ2-5, with 9 bases lining up with TRBD1. Trimming cost V 3 bases and J 2 bases; bases outside gene matches: 4. Germline loops: CDR1 SGHTA, CDR2 FQGNSA. This CDR3 region has 15 residues. The CDR3, as DNA: TGTGCCAGCAGCTTCTCCGGGACAGGGCAAGAGACCCAGTACTTC. Its protein is CASSFSGTGQETQYF.

This chain joins TRBV30 and TRBJ1-5, with D maybe TRBD1 (6 bases). Trimming removed 4 bases from V and 4 bases from J, with 8 bases in between. CDR1 and CDR2 from the germline V gene are GTSNPN and SVGIG (reference sequence). The CDR3 extends over 12 amino acids. The CDR3 coding sequence is TGTGCCTGGAATAGGGGGAATCAGCCCCAGCATTTT. It translates to CAWNRGNQPQHF.

The chain carries TRBV9 and TRBJ2-1, with D possibly TRBD1 on 5 matching bases. V dropped 0 bases and J dropped 0 bases, with 7 bases sitting between them. There are 15 residues in the CDR3. The germline V gene has CDR1 SGDLS and CDR2 YYNGEE. CDR3 sequence: CASSVGRASYNEQFF. In nucleotides, the CDR3 is TGTGCCAGCAGCGTAGGCAGGGCCTCCTACAATGAGCAGTTCTTC.

The chain has TRBV5-1 and TRBJ1-5; D is possibly TRBD1 (5 bases). The CDR3 is 15 amino acids. CDR1 SGHRS and CDR2 YFSETQ come from the germline V gene. With 3 bases removed from V and 0 bases from J, the gap between germline ends came to 10 bases. The CDR3 region has the DNA TGCGCCAGCAGCTACCAGGGCCTTAGCAATCAGCCCCAGCATTTT. It yields the protein CASSYQGLSNQPQHF.

This clone was seen once. J is TRBJ1-2 and V is TRBV4-1, with D possibly matching TRBD1 (6 bases). Trimming pared 3 bases from V and 7 bases from J, leaving 18 bases between. The CDR3 is made up of 15 amino acids. CDR1 is MGHRA, CDR2 YSYEKL, per germline. CDR3 sequence: CASSHDFGTSVGYTF. Written as DNA, the CDR3 is TGCGCCAGCAGCCATGATTTCGGGACATCGGTTGGCTACACCTTC.

The V and J genes are TRBV18 and TRBJ2-7; D is perhaps TRBD1 (6 bases). Trimming shortened V by 5 bases and J by 1 base, and 12 bases separated the two germline ends. The CDR3 covers 14 residues. Germline lookup yields CDR1 KGHSH and CDR2 LQKENI. The chain's CDR3 is CASSTGQRSYEQYF. Here the CDR3 DNA reads TGTGCCAGCTCAACCGGACAGAGGTCCTACGAGCAGTACTTC.

V gene TRBV10-3 combines with J gene TRBJ1-5; D is unclear. The length of the CDR3 is 13 residues. V was clipped by 4 bases and J by 7 bases, with 11 bases between them. CDR1 is ENHRY, CDR2 SYGVKD, per germline. CDR3 bases: TGTGCCATCAGTGGAGGAGTCGGCCAGCCCCAGCATTTT. Encoded protein: CAISGGVGQPQHF.

This clone was picked up a small number of times. The V call is TRBV28, the J call TRBJ1-1; TRBD1 matches 7 bases. CDR1 is MDHEN and CDR2 is SYDVKM in the germline V gene. V gave up 7 bases and J gave up 1 base; unmatched junction bases: 9. The CDR3 has 15 amino acids. The CDR3 DNA follows: TGTGCCAGCATACCTCCAGGGGGATCGAACACTGAAGCTTTCTTT. It is translated as CASIPPGGSNTEAFF.

The chain combines TRBV29-1 with TRBJ1-1; TRBD1 is a possible D gene (5 bases). Germline lookup yields CDR1 SQVTM and CDR2 ANQGSEA. The CDR3 has 14 amino acids. V was shortened by 3 bases and J by 4 bases, with 15 bases between the two germline ends. CDR3 sequence reads: CSVERVGGGTEAFF. In DNA, the CDR3 is TGCAGCGTTGAGCGGGTGGGCGGGGGCACTGAAGCTTTCTTT.

The chain uses TRBV5-4 and TRBJ2-2; D call uncertain. There are 16 residues in the CDR3. Trimming stripped 0 bases from V and 4 bases from J, with 13 bases between. CDR1 SGHNT and CDR2 YYREEE come from the germline V gene (reference sequence). This CDR3 is CASSLVGAEITGELFF. The CDR3 DNA reads as TGTGCCAGCAGCTTGGTTGGAGCAGAGATCACCGGGGAGCTGTTTTTT.